These 8 T cell receptor beta chains originate from one sample sequenced in a study of T cell responses to AZD1222 COVID-19 vaccine. Using immunoSEQ multiplex PCR, the repertoire was profiled, and TCRdb retains in-frame clones only, with some absent. The data hold 120,000 to 150,000 clones, with about 91% observed a single time. The source material was peripheral blood, sampled on day 0 of AZD1222 vaccination. These receptors originate from an adult in good health.

This chain joins TRBV28 and TRBJ1-5, with D possibly matching TRBD1 (6 bases). This CDR3 spans 16 amino acids. The germline V gene encodes CDR1 MDHEN and CDR2 SYDVKM. V lost 5 bases, J lost 0 bases, and 14 bases lay in between. The CDR3 DNA reads TGTGCCAGCAGTCAAAAACAGGGAAATAGCAATCAGCCCCAGCATTTT. As protein: CASSQKQGNSNQPQHF.

V and J are TRBV7-2 and TRBJ1-2; TRBD1 aligns across 12 bases. The CDR3 is 18 amino acids. Germline V CDR1 and CDR2: SGHTA, FQGNSA. The ends lost 1 base at V and 4 bases at J; junction bases unmatched: 10. Here the CDR3 DNA reads TGTGCCAGCAGCTTAGTGGGGACAGGGGGCCGGACGCTCTATGGCTACACCTTC. Its protein product is CASSLVGTGGRTLYGYTF.

The chain couples TRBV28 to TRBJ2-7; D is ambiguous. Germline CDR1 reads MDHEN; CDR2 reads SYDVKM. This CDR3 has 12 amino acids. The V and J ends lost 9 bases and 6 bases respectively, with 15 bases between them. The CDR3 here is CASSGLSGEQYF. The CDR3 bases are TGTGCCAGTTCCGGCCTTTCGGGCGAGCAGTACTTC. The full variable domain, in which reference TRBV28 and TRBJ2-7 provide the parts outside the CDR3, is DVKVTQSSRYLVKRTGEKVFLECVQDMDHENMFWYRQDPGLGLRLIYFSYDVKMKEKGDIPEGYSVSREKKERFSLILESASTNQTSMYLCASSGLSGEQYFGPGTRLTVT.

J is TRBJ2-7 and V is TRBV7-8, with D uncertain. The V and J ends lost 0 bases and 2 bases respectively, with 14 bases between them. The CDR3 runs to 16 residues. Germline CDR1 is SGHVS and CDR2 is FQNEAQ. The CDR3 nucleotides read TGTGCCAGCAGCTTAGCGGGAAACGAATTTCCCTACGAGCAGTACTTC. It translates to CASSLAGNEFPYEQYF. Full variable domain (missing parts from reference TRBV7-8 and TRBJ2-7): GAGVSQSPRYKVAKRGQDVALRCDPISGHVSLFWYQQALGQGPEFLTYFQNEAQLDKSGLPSDRFFAERPEGSVSTLKIQRTQQEDSAVYLCASSLAGNEFPYEQYFGPGTRLTVT.

The J gene is TRBJ2-7, the V gene TRBV5-6; 10 nucleotides agree with TRBD2. Losses at the gene ends were 1 base for V and 0 bases for J; bases not matched to a gene: 7. Germline-derived CDR1 and CDR2 are SGHDT and YYEEEE. The CDR3 sequence is 17 residues long. The DNA of the CDR3 is TGTGCCAGCAGCTTGAGGACTAGCGGATCGAGCTCCTACGAGCAGTACTTC. Protein: CASSLRTSGSSSYEQYF. The whole variable domain, filled in from reference TRBV5-6 and TRBJ2-7, reads DAGVTQSPTHLIKTRGQQVTLRCSPKSGHDTVSWYQQALGQGPQFIFQYYEEEERQRGNFPDRFSGHQFPNYSSELNVNALLLGDSALYLCASSLRTSGSSSYEQYFGPGTRLTVT.

The rearrangement links TRBV15 to TRBJ1-2, with D uncertain. This CDR3 has 17 residues. Between the trimmed V and J ends, which lost 0 bases and 7 bases, there was a span of 21 bases. The V gene's germline CDR1 is LNHNV and CDR2 YYDKDF (reference sequence). DNA of the CDR3: TGTGCCACCAGCAGAGATCGAGTAGCCTTCACAACGGCTGGCTACACCTTC. Amino acids: CATSRDRVAFTTAGYTF.

V and J are TRBV12-3 or TRBV12-4 and TRBJ1-5; the D is unclear. Trimming left V 1 base short and J 6 bases short, with 7 bases between. The CDR3 runs 13 residues. The CDR3 spells CASSLGIGQPQHF. CDR3 in DNA: TGTGCCAGCAGTTTAGGGATTGGTCAGCCCCAGCATTTT.

The rearrangement uses TRBV9 and TRBJ1-1, with D uncertain. This CDR3 spans 13 amino acids. Trimming removed 4 bases at V and 1 base at J, with 8 bases between. Germline-derived CDR1 and CDR2 are SGDLS and YYNGEE. CDR3 coding DNA: TGTGCCAGCAGCACTCTCGGGAACACTGAAGCTTTCTTT. It yields the protein CASSTLGNTEAFF.